The T cell receptor beta chain described here comes from a study of blood T cell repertoires in COVID-19. On the study more broadly: T cells, B-cell-depleted T cells, or PBMCs supplied cDNA or gDNA.

In the authors' methods: Using reference gene primer amplification, nucleated cell counts were estimated. Libraries were prepared by immunoSEQ multiplex PCR; TCRdb keeps only in-frame clonotypes and omits some of them. V and J calls and clone size are as listed in that table; D and trimming were resolved from the DNA. The table has around 120,000 clones, approximately 86% seen once. This clone was detected only once. Germline assignment: CDR1 MGHRA and CDR2 YSYEKL. The CDR3 is 17 residues long. Trimming took 3 bases from V and 4 from J, leaving 21 bases between them. This chain joins TRBV4-1 and TRBJ1-2; D gene uncertain. Input material: peripheral blood. This clonotype was obtained from a woman in her forties or fifties with active or convalescent COVID-19. The CDR3 DNA reads as TGCGCCAGCAGCCACCTCCCGGCCCGGGAAACCGGCTATGGCTACACCTTC. This sequence encodes CASSHLPARETGYGYTF.